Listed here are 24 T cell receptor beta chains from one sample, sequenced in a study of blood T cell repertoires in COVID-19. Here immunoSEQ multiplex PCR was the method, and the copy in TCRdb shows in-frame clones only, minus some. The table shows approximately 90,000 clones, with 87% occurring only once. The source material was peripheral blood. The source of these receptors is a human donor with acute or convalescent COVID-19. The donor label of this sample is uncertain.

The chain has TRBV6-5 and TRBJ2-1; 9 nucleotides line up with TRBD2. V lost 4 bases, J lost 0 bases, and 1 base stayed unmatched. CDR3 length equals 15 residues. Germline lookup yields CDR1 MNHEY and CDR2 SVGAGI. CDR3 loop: CASSSSGVSYNEQFF. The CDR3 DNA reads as TGTGCCAGCAGTTCTAGCGGGGTCTCCTACAATGAGCAGTTCTTC.

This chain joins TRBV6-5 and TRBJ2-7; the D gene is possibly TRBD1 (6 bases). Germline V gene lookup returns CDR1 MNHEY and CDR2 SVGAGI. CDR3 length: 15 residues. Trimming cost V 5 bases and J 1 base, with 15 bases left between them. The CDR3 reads CASSIQGSYSYEQYF. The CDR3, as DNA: TGTGCCAGCAGTATTCAGGGGTCCTATTCCTACGAGCAGTACTTC.

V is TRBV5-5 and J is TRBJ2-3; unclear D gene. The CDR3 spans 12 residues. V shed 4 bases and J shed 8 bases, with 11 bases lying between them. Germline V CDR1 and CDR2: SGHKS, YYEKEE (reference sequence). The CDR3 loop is CASSPARGTQYF. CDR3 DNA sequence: TGTGCCAGCAGCCCTGCCCGCGGTACGCAGTATTTT.

CDR3 amino acids: CASSPYLQGGTEAFF. In nucleotides, the CDR3 is TGTGCCAGCAGCCCTTACCTACAGGGTGGCACTGAAGCTTTCTTT. The chain has TRBV7-6 and TRBJ1-1, with D possibly TRBD1 on 6 matching bases. Germline V CDR1 and CDR2: SGHVS, FNYEAQ. V lost 5 bases to trimming and J lost 4 bases, with 17 bases between them. This CDR3 is built from 15 residues.

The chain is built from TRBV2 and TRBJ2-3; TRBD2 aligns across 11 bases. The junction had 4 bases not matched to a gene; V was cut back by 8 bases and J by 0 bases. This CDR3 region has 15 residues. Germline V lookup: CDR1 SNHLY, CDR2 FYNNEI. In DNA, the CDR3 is TGTGCCAGCGTCTCTAGCGGGGGGAGCACAGATACGCAGTATTTT. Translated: CASVSSGGSTDTQYF.

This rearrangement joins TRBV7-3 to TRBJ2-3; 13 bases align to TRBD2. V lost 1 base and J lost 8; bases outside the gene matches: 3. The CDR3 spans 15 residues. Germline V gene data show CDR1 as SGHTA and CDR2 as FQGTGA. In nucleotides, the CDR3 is TGTGCCAGCAGCTTAATGGGACTAGCGGGGAGTACGCAGTATTTT. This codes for CASSLMGLAGSTQYF.

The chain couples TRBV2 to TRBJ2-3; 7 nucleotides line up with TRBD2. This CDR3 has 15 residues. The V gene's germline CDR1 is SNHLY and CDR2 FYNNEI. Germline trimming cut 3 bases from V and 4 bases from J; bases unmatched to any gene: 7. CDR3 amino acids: CASSEMAGVADTQYF. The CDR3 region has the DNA TGTGCCAGCAGTGAGATGGCGGGGGTAGCAGATACGCAGTATTTT. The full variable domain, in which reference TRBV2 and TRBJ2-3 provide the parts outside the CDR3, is EPEVTQTPSHQVTQMGQEVILRCVPISNHLYFYWYRQILGQKVEFLVSFYNNEISEKSEIFDDQFSVERPDGSNFTLKIRSTKLEDSAMYFCASSEMAGVADTQYFGPGTRLTVL.

The CDR3 spells CASSLPGGSSPLHF. The CDR3 DNA is TGTGCCAGCAGCTTGCCAGGGGGAAGTTCACCCCTCCACTTT. J is TRBJ1-6 and V is TRBV5-5, with 7 bases aligning to TRBD1. V lost 1 base, J lost 9 bases, and 4 bases stayed unmatched. This CDR3 contains 14 residues. Germline assignment: CDR1 SGHKS and CDR2 YYEKEE (reference sequence).

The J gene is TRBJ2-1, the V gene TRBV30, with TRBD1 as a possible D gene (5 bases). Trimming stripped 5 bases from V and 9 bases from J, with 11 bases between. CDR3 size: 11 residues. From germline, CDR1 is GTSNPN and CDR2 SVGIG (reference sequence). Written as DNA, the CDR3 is TGTGCCTGGGCTAGGGGTCCTGAGCAGTTCTTC. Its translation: CAWARGPEQFF.

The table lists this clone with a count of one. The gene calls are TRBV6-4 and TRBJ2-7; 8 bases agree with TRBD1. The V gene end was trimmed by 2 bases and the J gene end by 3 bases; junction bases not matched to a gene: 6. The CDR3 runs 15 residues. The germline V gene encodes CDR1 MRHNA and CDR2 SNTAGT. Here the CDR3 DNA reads TGTGCCAGCAGTGACCTGGGACAGGACAGCTACGAGCAGTACTTC. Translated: CASSDLGQDSYEQYF.

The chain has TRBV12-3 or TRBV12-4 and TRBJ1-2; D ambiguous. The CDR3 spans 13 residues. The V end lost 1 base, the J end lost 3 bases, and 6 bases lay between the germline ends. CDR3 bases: TGTGCCAGCAGTTTAGGGGGAGACTATGGCTACACCTTC. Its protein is CASSLGGDYGYTF.

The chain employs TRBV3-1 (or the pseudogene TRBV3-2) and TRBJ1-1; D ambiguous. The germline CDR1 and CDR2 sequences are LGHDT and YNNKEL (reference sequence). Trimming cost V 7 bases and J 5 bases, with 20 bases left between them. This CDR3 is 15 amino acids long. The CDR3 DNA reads TGTGCCAGCAATCCTTTTGGGGTCGGGAGGACTGAAGCTTTCTTT. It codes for CASNPFGVGRTEAFF.

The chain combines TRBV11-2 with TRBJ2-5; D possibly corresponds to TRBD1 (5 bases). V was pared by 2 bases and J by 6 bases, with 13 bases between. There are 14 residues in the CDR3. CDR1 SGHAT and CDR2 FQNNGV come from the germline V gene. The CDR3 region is CASSLFQGAKTQYF. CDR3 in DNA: TGTGCCAGCAGCTTATTTCAAGGGGCAAAGACCCAGTACTTC.

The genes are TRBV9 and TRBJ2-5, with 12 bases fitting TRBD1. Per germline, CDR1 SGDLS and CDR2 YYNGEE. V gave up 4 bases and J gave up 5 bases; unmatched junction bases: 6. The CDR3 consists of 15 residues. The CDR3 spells CASSQGQGARETQYF. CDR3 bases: TGTGCCAGCAGCCAGGGACAGGGGGCGAGGGAGACCCAGTACTTC.

CDR3 loop: CASSVEVEQFF. CDR3 DNA: TGTGCCAGCAGTGTGGAGGTTGAGCAGTTCTTC. The chain couples TRBV2 to TRBJ2-1; TRBD2 might be the D (5 bases). V lost 4 bases and J lost 9, with 7 bases in between. This CDR3 spans 11 amino acids. CDR1 and CDR2 from the germline V gene are SNHLY and FYNNEI.

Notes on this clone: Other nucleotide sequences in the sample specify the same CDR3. CDR3 sequence reads: CASSLAGLAVYNEQFF. DNA of the CDR3: TGCGCCAGCAGCTTGGCCGGGCTAGCGGTATACAATGAGCAGTTCTTC. This chain connects TRBV5-1 to TRBJ2-1, with TRBD2 matching over 7 bases. The CDR3 is made up of 16 amino acids. The J segment lost 4 bases and the V segment lost 0 bases, leaving 7 bases of the junction unmatched. CDR1 SGHRS and CDR2 YFSETQ come from the germline V gene.

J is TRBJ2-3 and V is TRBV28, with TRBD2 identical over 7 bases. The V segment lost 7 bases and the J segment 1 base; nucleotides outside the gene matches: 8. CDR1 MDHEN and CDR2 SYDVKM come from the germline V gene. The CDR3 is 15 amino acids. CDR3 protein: CASTPSGRGTDTQYF. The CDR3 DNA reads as TGTGCCAGCACCCCCTCGGGGAGGGGCACAGATACGCAGTATTTT.

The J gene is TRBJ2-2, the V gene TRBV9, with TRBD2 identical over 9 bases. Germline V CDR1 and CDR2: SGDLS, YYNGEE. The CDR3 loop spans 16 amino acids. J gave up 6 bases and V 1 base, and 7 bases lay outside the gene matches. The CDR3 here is CASSVLGSGGSGELFF. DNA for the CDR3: TGTGCCAGCAGCGTATTGGGTAGCGGGGGTTCCGGGGAGCTGTTTTTT.

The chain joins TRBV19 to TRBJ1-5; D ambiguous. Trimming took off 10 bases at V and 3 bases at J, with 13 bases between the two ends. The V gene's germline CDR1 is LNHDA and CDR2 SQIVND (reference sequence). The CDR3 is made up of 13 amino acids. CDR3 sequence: CATNGDLNQPQHF. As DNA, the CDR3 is TGTGCCACAAACGGAGACCTCAATCAGCCCCAGCATTTT.

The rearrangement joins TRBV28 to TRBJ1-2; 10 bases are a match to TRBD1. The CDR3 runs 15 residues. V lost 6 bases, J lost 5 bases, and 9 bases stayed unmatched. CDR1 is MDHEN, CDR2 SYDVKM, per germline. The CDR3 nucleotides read TGTGCCAGCAGGTTAGGGACAGGGGCTTCGTATGGCTACACCTTC. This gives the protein CASRLGTGASYGYTF.

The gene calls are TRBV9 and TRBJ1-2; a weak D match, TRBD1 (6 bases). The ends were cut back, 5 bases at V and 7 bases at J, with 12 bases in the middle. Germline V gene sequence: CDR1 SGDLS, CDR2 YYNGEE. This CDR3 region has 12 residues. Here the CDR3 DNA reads TGTGCCAGCAGTGGCCAGGGGAGTGGCTACACCTTC. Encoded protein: CASSGQGSGYTF. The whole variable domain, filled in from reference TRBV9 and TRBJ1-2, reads DSGVTQTPKHLITATGQRVTLRCSPRSGDLSVYWYQQSLDQGLQFLIQYYNGEERAKGNILERFSAQQFPDLHSELNLSSLELGDSALYFCASSGQGSGYTFGSGTRLTVV.

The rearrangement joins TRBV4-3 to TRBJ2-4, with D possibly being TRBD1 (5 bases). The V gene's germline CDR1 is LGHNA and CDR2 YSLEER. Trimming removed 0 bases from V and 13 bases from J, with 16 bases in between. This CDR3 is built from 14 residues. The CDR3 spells CASSQDLGATDQYF. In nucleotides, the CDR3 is TGCGCCAGCAGCCAAGATTTAGGGGCGACGGACCAGTACTTC.

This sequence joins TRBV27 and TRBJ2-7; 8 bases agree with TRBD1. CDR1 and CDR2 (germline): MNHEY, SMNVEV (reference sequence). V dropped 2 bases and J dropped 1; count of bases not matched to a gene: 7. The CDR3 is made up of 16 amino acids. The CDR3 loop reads CASSLTGQGLSYEQYF. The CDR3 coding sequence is TGTGCCAGCAGTTTAACCGGACAGGGCCTGTCCTACGAGCAGTACTTC.

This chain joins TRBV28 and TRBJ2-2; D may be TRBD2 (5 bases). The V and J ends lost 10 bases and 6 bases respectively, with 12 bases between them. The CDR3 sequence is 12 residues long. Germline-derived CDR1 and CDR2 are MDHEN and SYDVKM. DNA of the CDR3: TGTGCCACTGTCATAGCGCCCGGGGAGCTGTTTTTT. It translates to CATVIAPGELFF.